This is a list of T cell receptor beta chains from one sample in a study of blood T cell repertoires in COVID-19. Using immunoSEQ multiplex PCR, the repertoire was profiled, and TCRdb retains in-frame clones only, with some absent. This table holds some 260,000 clones, around nine tenths found once. Sequencing used PBMCs or T cells enriched from blood (not recorded which). All receptors come from a woman aged 18-35 years who had recovered from COVID-19. CDR3s include the opening cysteine and the closing phenylalanine or tryptophan.

V: TRBV6-5
CDR3: CASSHQGRGEKLFF

V: TRBV29-1
CDR3: CSVDGRGNEQYF

V: TRBV11-2
CDR3: CASSRLWGGSYGYTF

V: TRBV29-1
CDR3: CSVDHGTGGTEAFF

V: TRBV18
CDR3: CASSPQGLTEAFF

V: TRBV13
CDR3: CASSLTFGQGGYGYTF

V: TRBV9
CDR3: CASSARQGSSYEQYF

V: TRBV4-1
CDR3: CASSQGRGSTEAFF

V: TRBV27
CDR3: CASRGTGGARNGYTF

V: TRBV5-1
CDR3: CASSWGQGGNTGELFF

V: TRBV19
CDR3: CASSISPEKVAKNIQYF

V: TRBV4-1
CDR3: CASSQDPGQPNSPLHF

V: TRBV5-1
CDR3: CASTPRPAGSTDTQYF

V: TRBV7-3
CDR3: CASSQEVGGDGYTF

V: TRBV9
CDR3: CASSGMGTEAFF

V: TRBV9
CDR3: CASSVAPQGRSGNTIYF

V: TRBV28
CDR3: CASSLGTGGALWGTEQYF

V: TRBV3-1/TRBV3-2
CDR3: CASSTRDRGQLGDTQYF

V: TRBV29-1
CDR3: CSAYRAGSTDTQYF

V: TRBV14
CDR3: CASSPRQGLNTGELFF

V: TRBV9
CDR3: CASSASGGKGQPQHF

V: TRBV4-1
CDR3: CASSPVHQGAGTEAFF

V: TRBV11-3
CDR3: CASSFRTGGIFDTQYF

V: TRBV7-2
CDR3: CASSSGGRGTEAFF

V: TRBV25-1
CDR3: CASSQDGLDTEAFF

V: TRBV11-2
CDR3: CASRTANLRGANVLTF

V: TRBV27
CDR3: CASSAWSEEQQYF

V: TRBV7-8
CDR3: CASSPSGLAGGGYEQYF

V: TRBV15
CDR3: CATQGERVSNQPQHF

V: TRBV7-8
CDR3: CASSAGEDATNEKLFF

V: TRBV7-8
CDR3: CASSRYRYPGETQYF

V: TRBV3-1/TRBV3-2
CDR3: CASSQTQGKGETQYF

V: TRBV9
CDR3: CASSKDLPGQGINSPLHF

V: TRBV5-4
CDR3: CASSGRRQGGQETQYF

V: TRBV29-1
CDR3: CSVDRGQPTNYGYTF

V: TRBV19
CDR3: CASSALAGDVTDTQYF

V: TRBV5-1
CDR3: CASSLARADSYGYTF